Listed below are T cell receptor beta chains from one sample, sequenced in a study of cytomegalovirus exposure and HLA in healthy donors. Generated by immunoSEQ multiplex PCR, the TCRdb table keeps only in-frame clones and is missing some. This table holds 25,000 to 30,000 clones. Specimen: PBMCs. These receptor sequences come from a man aged 25 to 45 in good health and CMV-seronegative. CDR3s include the opening cysteine and the closing phenylalanine or tryptophan. D genes are given only for firm matches.

v_call,d_call,j_call,cdr3_nt,cdr3_aa
TRBV7-9,-,TRBJ2-3,TGTGCCAGCAGCTTAACCAGGGGCGCGGATACGCAGTATTTT,CASSLTRGADTQYF
TRBV11-2,TRBD2,TRBJ2-5,TGTGCCAGCAGCTTAGCGGGACTAGGAGGAGAGACCCAGTACTTC,CASSLAGLGGETQYF
TRBV30,TRBD1,TRBJ2-7,TGTGCCTGGAAGGACGGCAGGGGGCGGACCTACGAGCAGTACTTC,CAWKDGRGRTYEQYF
TRBV5-1,TRBD1,TRBJ1-6,TGCGCCAGCAGCTTGGCGACAGGGCACCCTGATTCACCCCTCCACTTT,CASSLATGHPDSPLHF
TRBV6-5,TRBD2,TRBJ2-5,TGTGCCAGCAGTTACGGTGTGGGGGGGGAGACCCAGTACTTC,CASSYGVGGETQYF
TRBV7-7,TRBD2,TRBJ2-1,TGTGCTAGCAGCCAAGGACTAGCGAGAAACAATGAGCAGTTCTTC,CASSQGLARNNEQFF
TRBV19,TRBD2,TRBJ2-5,TGTGCCAGTAGTAGCCTAGCGGGAGGGAGCCGGGAGACCCAGTACTTC,CASSSLAGGSRETQYF
TRBV7-4,-,TRBJ1-5,TGTGCCAGCAGCCCTTTAAATAGACAGCCCCAGCATTTT,CASSPLNRQPQHF
TRBV7-3,-,TRBJ2-3,TGTGCCAGCAGCTTAGGACTCGAGACAGATACGCAGTATTTT,CASSLGLETDTQYF
TRBV27,-,TRBJ2-7,TGTGCCAGCAGCCAATCCCCCCGGGGTTTTAGCTACGAGCAGTACTTC,CASSQSPRGFSYEQYF
TRBV5-4,-,TRBJ1-1,TGTGCCAGCAGCTTGGATCTGACAGCGAACACTGAAGCTTTCTTT,CASSLDLTANTEAFF
TRBV28,-,TRBJ2-1,TGTGCCAGCAGTTTCGTACACTCCTACAATGAGCAGTTCTTC,CASSFVHSYNEQFF
TRBV2,TRBD1,TRBJ2-6,TGTGCCAGCAGTGGCGGACAGGCTGGGGCCAACGTCCTGACTTTC,CASSGGQAGANVLTF
TRBV5-1,TRBD1,TRBJ1-1,TGCGCCAGCAGCCGACAGGGGGAAAACACTGAAGCTTTCTTT,CASSRQGENTEAFF
TRBV7-9,-,TRBJ2-1,TGTGCCAGCAGCCCAACAGGGTCCTCTCACAATGAGCAGTTCTTC,CASSPTGSSHNEQFF
TRBV28,-,TRBJ2-7,TGTGCCAGCAGTTTGTACCCCCCCGGGGCCTACGAGCAGTACTTC,CASSLYPPGAYEQYF
TRBV2,-,TRBJ2-5,TGTGCCAGCAGTTGGACTGGCGTGGATTTGGAGACCCAGTACTTC,CASSWTGVDLETQYF
TRBV7-8,-,TRBJ2-1,TGTGCCAGCAGCTTAGGGGGGGGCGGAACCTACAATGAGCAGTTCTTC,CASSLGGGGTYNEQFF
TRBV7-2,-,TRBJ2-3,TGTGCCAGCAGCTCATCCACAGATACGCAGTATTTT,CASSSSTDTQYF
TRBV7-2,-,TRBJ2-7,TGTGCCAGCAGCTTAGTTGGAGGGTCTAGCTACGAGCAGTACTTC,CASSLVGGSSYEQYF
TRBV7-9,-,TRBJ1-6,TGTGCCAGCAGACCGTCGAATGAGAATTCACCCCTCCACTTT,CASRPSNENSPLHF
TRBV28,TRBD2,TRBJ2-3,TGTGCCAGCAGGCCATGGGGGGGTGAGGCGTATACGCAGTATTTT,CASRPWGGEAYTQYF
TRBV6-6,TRBD1,TRBJ2-1,TGTGCCAGCAGGGGGGTCACAGGGGTTGATAGCAATGAGCAGTTCTTC,CASRGVTGVDSNEQFF
TRBV7-9,-,TRBJ2-3,TGTGCCAGCAGCTTAGTCGGGACTAGCACAGATACGCAGTATTTT,CASSLVGTSTDTQYF
TRBV6-5,-,TRBJ2-7,TGTGCCAGCAGTTACTCTGTCGCAACTCCGGGCTACGAGCAGTACTTC,CASSYSVATPGYEQYF
TRBV2,-,TRBJ2-7,TGTGCCAGCGGAGAGGTTGGCTCCTACGAGCAGTACTTC,CASGEVGSYEQYF
TRBV5-1,-,TRBJ2-7,TGCGCCAGCAGCTTCAGCGTTGGCTACGAGCAGTACTTC,CASSFSVGYEQYF
TRBV28,-,TRBJ1-4,TGTGCCAGCAGTTTACCGGGGGTGGATGAAAAACTGTTTTTT,CASSLPGVDEKLFF
TRBV29-1,-,TRBJ2-1,TGCAGCGGGGACTTGTACAATGAGCAGTTCTTC,CSGDLYNEQFF
TRBV7-9,TRBD1,TRBJ1-2,TGTGCCAGCAGCAGCAGGGGGCAAGTCTATGGCTACACCTTC,CASSSRGQVYGYTF
TRBV9,TRBD1,TRBJ2-7,TGTGCCAGCAGCGTAGCTGGGACAGCGACCTACGAGCAGTACTTC,CASSVAGTATYEQYF
TRBV19,-,TRBJ2-5,TGTGCCAGTAGTATTCAGGGTGAGACCCAGTACTTC,CASSIQGETQYF
TRBV5-1,-,TRBJ1-6,TGCGCCAGCAGCTTGGGGAGCTCTAATTCACCCCTCCACTTT,CASSLGSSNSPLHF
TRBV5-1,-,TRBJ1-1,TGCGCCAGCAGTTTTACAGGGTCTGCCACTGAAGCTTTCTTT,CASSFTGSATEAFF
TRBV27,TRBD1,TRBJ2-5,TGTGCCAGCAGTTTACAGGGACAGAGAAGGTCGGAGACCCAGTACTTC,CASSLQGQRRSETQYF